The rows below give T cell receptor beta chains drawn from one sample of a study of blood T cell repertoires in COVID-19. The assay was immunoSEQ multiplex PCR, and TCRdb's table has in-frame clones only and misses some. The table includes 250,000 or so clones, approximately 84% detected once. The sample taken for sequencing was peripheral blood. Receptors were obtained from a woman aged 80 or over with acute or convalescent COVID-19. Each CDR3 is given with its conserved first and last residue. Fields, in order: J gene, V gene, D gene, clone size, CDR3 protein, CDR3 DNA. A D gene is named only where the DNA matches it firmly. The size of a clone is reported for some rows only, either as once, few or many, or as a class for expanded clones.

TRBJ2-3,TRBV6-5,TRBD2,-,CASQRMSGGTQYF,TGTGCCAGCCAGAGAATGAGCGGGGGTACGCAGTATTTT
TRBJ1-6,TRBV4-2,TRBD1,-,CASSQDPKGTGVASPLHF,TGTGCCAGCAGCCAAGACCCGAAGGGGACAGGTGTTGCCTCACCCCTCCACTTT
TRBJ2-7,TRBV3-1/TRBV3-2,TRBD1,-,CASSLGTAPYEQYF,TGTGCCAGCAGCCTTGGGACAGCCCCCTACGAGCAGTACTTC
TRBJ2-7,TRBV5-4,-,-,CASSLPSTNEQYF,TGTGCCAGCAGCTTGCCTAGTACAAACGAGCAGTACTTC
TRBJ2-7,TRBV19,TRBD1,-,CASSETGTGGGEQYF,TGTGCCAGTAGTGAAACCGGGACAGGGGGTGGCGAGCAGTACTTC
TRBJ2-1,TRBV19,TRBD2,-,CASSRQAGASYNEQFF,TGTGCCAGTAGTAGACAAGCGGGAGCCTCCTACAATGAGCAGTTCTTC
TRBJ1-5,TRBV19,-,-,CASSIGRGRGNQPQHF,TGTGCCAGTAGTATTGGGCGGGGGCGCGGGAATCAGCCCCAGCATTTT
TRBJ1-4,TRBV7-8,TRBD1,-,CASSLVPGGPATNEKLFF,TGTGCCAGCAGCTTAGTGCCAGGGGGGCCTGCAACTAATGAAAAACTGTTTTTT
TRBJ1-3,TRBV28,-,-,CASSSPRGVSGNTIYF,TGTGCCAGCTCTTCGCCGCGGGGGGTATCTGGAAACACCATATATTTT
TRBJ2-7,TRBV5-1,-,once,CASSLGQGSYEQYF,TGCGCCAGCAGCTTGGGTCAGGGTTCCTACGAGCAGTACTTC
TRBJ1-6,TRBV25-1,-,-,CASSECQGPSSYNSPLHF,TGTGCCAGCAGTGAATGCCAGGGTCCCAGCTCCTATAATTCACCCCTCCACTTT
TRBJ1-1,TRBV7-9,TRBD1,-,CASSLVTGVTEAFF,TGTGCCAGCAGCTTAGTCACAGGGGTCACTGAAGCTTTCTTT
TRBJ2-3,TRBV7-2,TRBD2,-,CASSSNILAGYTDTQYF,TGTGCCAGCAGCTCCAACATTCTAGCGGGGTACACAGATACGCAGTATTTT
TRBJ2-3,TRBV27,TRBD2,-,CASSLPSASGSRATQYF,TGTGCCAGCAGTTTACCTTCGGCTAGCGGGAGTAGGGCTACGCAGTATTTT
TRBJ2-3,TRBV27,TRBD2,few,CASSPRLAGGLTDTQYF,TGTGCCAGCAGTCCTCGACTAGCGGGAGGGCTCACAGATACGCAGTATTTT
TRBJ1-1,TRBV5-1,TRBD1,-,CASGYGTGADAFF,TGCGCCAGCGGCTACGGGACAGGGGCGGATGCTTTCTTT
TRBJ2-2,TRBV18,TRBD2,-,CASSPPSGRPNTGELFF,TGTGCCAGCTCACCACCTAGCGGGAGGCCGAACACCGGGGAGCTGTTTTTT
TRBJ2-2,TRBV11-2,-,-,CASSLVRWRSDSNTGELFF,TGTGCCAGCAGCTTAGTCAGATGGCGGAGTGACTCGAACACCGGGGAGCTGTTTTTT
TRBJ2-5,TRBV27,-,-,CASGYLGQETQYF,TGTGCCAGCGGTTACTTAGGACAGGAGACCCAGTACTTC
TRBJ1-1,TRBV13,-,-,CASSPPGNTEAFF,TGTGCCAGCAGCCCTCCAGGGAACACTGAAGCTTTCTTT
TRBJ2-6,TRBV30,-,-,CAWNSNGANVLTF,TGTGCCTGGAACAGCAACGGGGCCAACGTCCTGACTTTC
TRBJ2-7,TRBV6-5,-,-,CASSYQYEQYF,TGTGCCAGCAGTTACCAGTACGAGCAGTACTTC
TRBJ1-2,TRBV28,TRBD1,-,CATKIDPGTGAIYGYTF,TGTGCCACCAAGATAGACCCCGGGACAGGGGCAATCTATGGCTACACCTTC
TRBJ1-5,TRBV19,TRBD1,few,CASKTGFGQPQHF,TGTGCCAGTAAGACAGGGTTTGGGCAGCCCCAGCATTTT
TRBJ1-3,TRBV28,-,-,CASRGPGQRSGNTIYF,TGTGCCAGCAGGGGACCCGGACAGCGCTCTGGAAACACCATATATTTT
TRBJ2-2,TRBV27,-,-,CASIPGFPGELFF,TGTGCCAGCATTCCGGGGTTCCCCGGGGAGCTGTTTTTT
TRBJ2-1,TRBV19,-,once,CASSRGNEQFF,TGTGCCAGTAGTCGCGGCAATGAGCAGTTCTTC
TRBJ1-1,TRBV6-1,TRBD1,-,CASSEARDRGRRTEAFF,TGTGCCAGCAGTGAAGCCCGGGACAGGGGTAGGCGCACTGAAGCTTTCTTT
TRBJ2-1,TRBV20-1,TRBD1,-,CSASGGTGYNEQFF,TGCAGTGCTAGTGGCGGGACAGGGTACAATGAGCAGTTCTTC
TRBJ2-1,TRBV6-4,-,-,CASSHPLGCGEQFF,TGTGCCAGCAGCCACCCCCTGGGCTGTGGTGAGCAGTTCTTC
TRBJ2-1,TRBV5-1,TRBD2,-,CASSFHPTSGSANEQFF,TGCGCCAGCAGCTTCCACCCAACTAGCGGGAGCGCTAATGAGCAGTTCTTC
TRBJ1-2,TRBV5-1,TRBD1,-,CASSYSGGPDYGYTF,TGCGCCAGCAGTTACTCAGGGGGCCCTGACTATGGCTACACCTTC
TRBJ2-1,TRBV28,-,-,CASSLRVAEQFF,TGTGCCAGCAGTTTAAGGGTAGCGGAGCAGTTCTTC
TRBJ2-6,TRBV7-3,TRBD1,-,CASSERQGSGANVLTF,TGTGCCAGCAGCGAGCGACAGGGATCAGGGGCCAACGTCCTGACTTTC
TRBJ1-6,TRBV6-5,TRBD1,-,CASRTRDSNSPLHF,TGTGCCAGCAGGACACGGGACAGTAATTCACCCCTCCACTTT
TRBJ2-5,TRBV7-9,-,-,CASSLEGFRGSQETQYF,TGTGCCAGCAGCCTCGAGGGGTTCAGGGGTTCGCAAGAGACCCAGTACTTC
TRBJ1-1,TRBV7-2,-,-,CASSSTGSPNTEAFF,TGTGCCAGCAGTTCCACAGGGTCCCCGAACACTGAAGCTTTCTTT
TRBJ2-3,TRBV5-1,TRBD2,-,CASSLVTSGRTTDTQYF,TGCGCCAGCAGCTTGGTAACTAGCGGGAGAACTACAGATACGCAGTATTTT
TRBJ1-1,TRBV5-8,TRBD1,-,CASSAGTGFGTEAFF,TGTGCCAGCAGCGCCGGGACAGGGTTCGGCACTGAAGCTTTCTTT
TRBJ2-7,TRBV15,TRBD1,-,CATSRSRTGSYEQYF,TGTGCCACCAGCAGATCCAGGACAGGTTCCTACGAGCAGTACTTC
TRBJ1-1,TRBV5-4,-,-,CASSPPGALNTEAFF,TGTGCCAGCAGCCCTCCGGGAGCTCTGAACACTGAAGCTTTCTTT